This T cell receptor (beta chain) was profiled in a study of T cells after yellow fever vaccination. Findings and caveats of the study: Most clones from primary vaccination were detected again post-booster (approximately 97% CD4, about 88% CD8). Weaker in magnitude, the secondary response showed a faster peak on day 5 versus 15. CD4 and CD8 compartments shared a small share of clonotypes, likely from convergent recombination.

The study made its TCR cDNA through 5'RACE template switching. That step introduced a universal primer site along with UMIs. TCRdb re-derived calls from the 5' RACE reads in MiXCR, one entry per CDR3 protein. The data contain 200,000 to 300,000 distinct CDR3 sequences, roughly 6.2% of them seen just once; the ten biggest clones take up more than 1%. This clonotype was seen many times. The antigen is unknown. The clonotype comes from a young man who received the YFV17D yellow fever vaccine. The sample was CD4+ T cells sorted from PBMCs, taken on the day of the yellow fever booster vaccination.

CDR3 DNA sequence: TGCAGTGCTACAGTATATAACACTGAAGCTTTCTTT. Protein: CSATVYNTEAFF. The chain links TRBV20-1 to TRBJ1-1; D is undetermined. The CDR3 covers 12 residues. Germline V CDR1 and CDR2: DFQATT, SNEGSKA (reference sequence). Trimming removed 4 bases from V and 2 bases from J, with 8 bases in between.